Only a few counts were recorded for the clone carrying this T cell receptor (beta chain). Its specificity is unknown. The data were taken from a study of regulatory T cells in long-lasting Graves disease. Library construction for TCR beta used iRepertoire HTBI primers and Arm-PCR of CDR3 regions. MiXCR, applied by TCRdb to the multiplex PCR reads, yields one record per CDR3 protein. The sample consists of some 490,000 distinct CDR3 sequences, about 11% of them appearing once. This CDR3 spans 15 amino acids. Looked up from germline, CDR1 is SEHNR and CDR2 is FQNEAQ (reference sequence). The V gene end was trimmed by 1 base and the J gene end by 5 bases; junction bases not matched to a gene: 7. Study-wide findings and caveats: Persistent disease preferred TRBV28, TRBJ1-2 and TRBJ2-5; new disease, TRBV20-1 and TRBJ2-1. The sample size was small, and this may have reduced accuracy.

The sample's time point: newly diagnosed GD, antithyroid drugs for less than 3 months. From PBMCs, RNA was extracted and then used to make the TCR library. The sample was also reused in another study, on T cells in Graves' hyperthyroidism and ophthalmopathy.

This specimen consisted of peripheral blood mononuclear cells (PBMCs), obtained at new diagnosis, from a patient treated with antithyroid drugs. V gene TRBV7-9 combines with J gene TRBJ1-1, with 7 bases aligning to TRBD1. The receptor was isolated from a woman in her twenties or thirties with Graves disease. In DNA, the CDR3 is TGTGCCAGCAGCTTAGGACAGGGAGGGAAAACTGAAGCTTTCTTT. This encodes CASSLGQGGKTEAFF.